Presented here are 31 T cell receptor beta chains from one specimen sequenced in a study of graft-versus-host responses after intestinal transplantation. The authors plated approximately 200,000 CFSE-labeled responder cells with approximately 200,000 irradiated, violet-dye-labeled stimulator cells. This table comes from immunoSEQ multiplex PCR, and its TCRdb copy is limited to in-frame clones, with some not included. The table shows around 9,200 clones, with 29% occurring only once. The sample here was alloreactive CD8+ T cells from a mixed lymphocyte reaction culture, taken before intestinal transplant. Subset described: CFSE-low proliferating T cells sorted from roughly 6-day pre-transplant mixed lymphocyte reaction (GvH or HvG direction). The receptors were gathered from a human patient who received an intestinal transplant.

This clone was observed a handful of times. The rearrangement joins TRBV5-6 to TRBJ2-1; tentative D call: TRBD2 (7 bases). Germline loops: CDR1 SGHDT, CDR2 YYEEEE. The ends were cut back, 4 bases at V and 1 base at J, with 12 bases in the middle. CDR3 size: 15 residues. The CDR3 nucleotides read TGTGCCAGCAGCGTCGGGGGGACATCCTACAATGAGCAGTTCTTC. Its protein is CASSVGGTSYNEQFF.

V and J are TRBV19 and TRBJ2-4; TRBD1 matches at 8 bases. The germline gives CDR1 LNHDA, CDR2 SQIVND (reference sequence). The CDR3 totals 18 residues. V lost 2 bases, J lost 3 bases, and 12 bases stayed unmatched. DNA of the CDR3: TGTGCCAGTAGTATATATTCTGGAGGACAGGGAGTCAAAAACATTCAGTACTTC. This codes for CASSIYSGGQGVKNIQYF.

The rearrangement uses TRBV27 and TRBJ1-2, with D perhaps matching TRBD1 (6 bases). V was clipped by 3 bases and J by 5 bases, with 10 bases between them. Germline V lookup: CDR1 MNHEY, CDR2 SMNVEV (reference sequence). This CDR3 has 13 amino acids. The CDR3: CASSFSGAYGYTF. As DNA, the CDR3 is TGTGCCAGCAGTTTTTCAGGGGCTTATGGCTACACCTTC.

This clone is medium-sized in the sample. The chain is built from TRBV19 and TRBJ1-2; 7 positions match TRBD1. The length of the CDR3 is 12 residues. Germline V gives CDR1 LNHDA, CDR2 SQIVND (reference sequence). V trimming: 9 bases; J trimming: 2 bases; junction bases outside the gene matches: 3. In DNA, the CDR3 is TGTGCCAGCCAGACAGGGAACTATGGCTACACCTTC. Its protein is CASQTGNYGYTF.

This clone occurred a few times. The J gene is TRBJ2-2, the V gene TRBV9, with D maybe TRBD2 (5 bases). CDR1 SGDLS and CDR2 YYNGEE come from the germline V gene. This CDR3 contains 16 residues. V was trimmed by 0 bases and J by 5 bases, leaving 14 bases between them. The CDR3 spells CASSVGGQPPTGELFF. CDR3 in DNA: TGTGCCAGCAGCGTAGGAGGGCAACCACCAACCGGGGAGCTGTTTTTT.

This clone was seen more than once but under ten times. This chain uses TRBV10-3 with TRBJ1-1; possible D gene TRBD1, 5 bases. V shed 8 bases and J shed 7 bases, with 26 bases lying between them. In germline, CDR1 is ENHRY, CDR2 SYGVKD. The CDR3 is 16 amino acids. CDR3 in amino acids: CAILGGPSAFPDEAFF. As DNA, the CDR3 is TGTGCCATCCTGGGGGGACCAAGCGCATTCCCTGATGAAGCTTTCTTT.

This clone is labeled medium-sized. The V gene is TRBV27, the J gene TRBJ2-3; tentatively, D is TRBD2 (6 bases). The CDR3 is made up of 15 amino acids. Per germline, CDR1 MNHEY and CDR2 SMNVEV (reference sequence). With 3 bases removed from V and 2 bases from J, the gap between germline ends came to 12 bases. The CDR3 DNA reads TGTGCCAGCAGTTTCTTCGGGGGTCTCACAGATACGCAGTATTTT. Protein product: CASSFFGGLTDTQYF.

This sequence joins TRBV29-1 and TRBJ2-3, with 8 bases identical to TRBD2. After removal of 6 bases from V and 1 base from J, the junction contained 18 bases not matched to a gene. The CDR3 length is 18 residues. Germline lookup yields CDR1 SQVTM and CDR2 ANQGSEA. The CDR3 nucleotides read TGCAGCGTGACCCCCGGGGGGGCCCTAGTTTGGGGCACAGATACGCAGTATTTT. Translated, it gives CSVTPGGALVWGTDTQYF.

This clone came up a few times. The chain couples TRBV6-1 to TRBJ2-7; weak D call: TRBD2 (5 bases). The CDR3 runs 10 residues. Germline V lookup: CDR1 MNHNS, CDR2 SASEGT. The CDR3 DNA is TGTGGGGTTGCGGGTGTCGAGCAGTACTTC. This sequence encodes CGVAGVEQYF.

This clone was observed a few times. V usage is TRBV9 and J usage is TRBJ2-1, with 11 bases that match TRBD2. The CDR3 consists of 15 residues. Germline values: CDR1 SGDLS, CDR2 YYNGEE. The ends lost 2 bases at V and 7 bases at J; junction bases unmatched: 5. CDR3 amino acids: CASSVSGGAWNEQFF. The CDR3 coding sequence is TGTGCCAGCAGCGTTAGCGGGGGGGCTTGGAATGAGCAGTTCTTC.

The chain carries TRBV4-1 and TRBJ1-5; 7 positions match TRBD1. The CDR3 is 15 residues long. CDR1 MGHRA and CDR2 YSYEKL come from the germline V gene. V dropped 4 bases and J dropped 2; count of bases not matched to a gene: 5. The CDR3 bases are TGCGCCAGCAGCCCAACACAGGGGCGCAATCAGCCCCAGCATTTT. Residues: CASSPTQGRNQPQHF.

The V call is TRBV19, the J call TRBJ2-5, with D hard to call. The germline V and J ends were trimmed by 1 base and 0 bases, with 3 bases remaining between them. From germline, CDR1 is LNHDA and CDR2 SQIVND (reference sequence). This CDR3 is 13 amino acids long. The CDR3 coding sequence is TGTGCCAGTAGTATAGCAAACCAAGAGACCCAGTACTTC. Residues: CASSIANQETQYF.

V and J are TRBV6-1 and TRBJ1-3; no clear D. Trimming took 0 bases from V and 0 from J, leaving 12 bases between them. The length of the CDR3 is 17 residues. Germline V gene lookup returns CDR1 MNHNS and CDR2 SASEGT. The CDR3 sequence: CASSEALYGISGNTIYF. CDR3 nucleotide sequence: TGTGCCAGCAGTGAAGCCTTGTACGGGATCTCTGGAAACACCATATATTTT.

In this sample, this clone turned up a few times. This chain connects TRBV7-4 to TRBJ1-2; D not resolved. There are 11 residues in the CDR3. The germline V gene encodes CDR1 SGHVT and CDR2 SQSDAQ. V was shortened by 6 bases and J by 7 bases, with 9 bases between the two germline ends. The DNA of the CDR3 is TGTGCCAGCAGGTTGGGCCTTGGCTACACCTTC. It codes for CASRLGLGYTF.

The chain has TRBV5-1 and TRBJ2-5; possible D gene TRBD2, 6 bases. CDR3 length: 14 amino acids. V dropped 3 bases and J dropped 0 bases, with 9 bases sitting between them. Germline CDR1 reads SGHRS; CDR2 reads YFSETQ. CDR3 in amino acids: CASSWGTYQETQYF. In DNA form, the CDR3 reads TGCGCCAGCAGCTGGGGGACTTACCAAGAGACCCAGTACTTC. Complete variable domain (other parts from reference TRBV5-1 and TRBJ2-5): KAGVTQTPRYLIKTRGQQVTLSCSPISGHRSVSWYQQTPGQGLQFLFEYFSETQRNKGNFPGRFSGRQFSNSRSEMNVSTLELGDSALYLCASSWGTYQETQYFGPGTRLLVL.

The chain recombines TRBV19 with TRBJ2-2; 12 bases are shared with TRBD2. Germline CDR1 LNHDA, CDR2 SQIVND (reference sequence). The CDR3 covers 17 residues. With V trimmed by 7 bases and J by 5 bases, 11 bases remained unmatched. DNA for the CDR3: TGTGCCAGTACCTATGCTAGCGGGGGGGTTCTTACCGGGGAGCTGTTTTTT. This translates into CASTYASGGVLTGELFF.

This clone was seen only a few times. The chain employs TRBV7-9 and TRBJ1-6, with 9 bases aligning to TRBD1. Germline V gives CDR1 SEHNR, CDR2 FQNEAQ (reference sequence). V gave up 5 bases and J gave up 7 bases; unmatched junction bases: 6. The CDR3 is made up of 15 amino acids. The CDR3 spells CASSIQGARNSPLHF. The CDR3 DNA follows: TGTGCCAGCAGCATACAGGGGGCGCGGAATTCACCCCTCCACTTT.

This clone was seen a single time. The chain joins TRBV4-2 to TRBJ2-1, with D perhaps matching TRBD2 (7 bases). This CDR3 is built from 15 residues. Deletions cut 6 bases from V and 8 bases from J, with 20 bases between. Germline V gene data show CDR1 as LGHNA and CDR2 as YNFKEQ. CDR3 nucleotide sequence: TGTGCCAGCAGAGGGTTAGGGGGGGACCGCGATGAGCAGTTCTTC. As protein: CASRGLGGDRDEQFF.

The V and J genes are TRBV6-5 and TRBJ2-5; TRBD1 aligns across 7 bases. Losses at the gene ends were 0 bases for V and 3 bases for J; bases not matched to a gene: 1. CDR3 size: 14 residues. CDR1 and CDR2 from the germline V gene are MNHEY and SVGAGI. CDR3 nucleotides: TGTGCCAGCAGTTACTCCGGGACAGAAGAGACCCAGTACTTC. Translated: CASSYSGTEETQYF.

The chain is built from TRBV7-9 and TRBJ2-3; D perhaps matches TRBD1 (5 bases). V lost 2 bases and J lost 3, with 15 bases in between. Germline values: CDR1 SEHNR, CDR2 FQNEAQ (reference sequence). This CDR3 spans 16 amino acids. The CDR3 here is CASSLSVQGPTDTQYF. CDR3 bases: TGTGCCAGCAGCTTATCGGTCCAGGGTCCGACAGATACGCAGTATTTT. Using reference TRBV7-9 and TRBJ2-3 for the parts outside the CDR3, the full variable domain is DTGVSQNPRHKITKRGQNVTFRCDPISEHNRLYWYRQTLGQGPEFLTYFQNEAQLEKSRLLSDRFSAERPKGSFSTLEIQRTEQGDSAMYLCASSLSVQGPTDTQYFGPGTRLTVL.

The V and J genes are TRBV19 and TRBJ2-7; the match to TRBD1 covers 10 bases. The J segment lost 0 bases and the V segment lost 6 bases, leaving 2 bases of the junction unmatched. This CDR3 is 14 amino acids long. Germline V gene data show CDR1 as LNHDA and CDR2 as SQIVND (reference sequence). CDR3 sequence reads: CASRGTGASYEQYF. The CDR3 coding sequence is TGTGCCAGTAGGGGGACAGGGGCCTCCTACGAGCAGTACTTC.

This clone turned up a few times. The chain is built from TRBV7-9 and TRBJ2-1; D possibly corresponds to TRBD1 (6 bases). This CDR3 has 11 amino acids. Germline lookup yields CDR1 SEHNR and CDR2 FQNEAQ (reference sequence). Trimming took off 7 bases at V and 9 bases at J, with 10 bases between the two ends. Here the CDR3 DNA reads TGTGCCAGCACCGGCAGGGGTGAGCAGTTCTTC. This gives the protein CASTGRGEQFF.

J is TRBJ1-5 and V is TRBV9, with D possibly TRBD1 on 6 matching bases. V gave up 3 bases and J gave up 4 bases, with 8 bases separating them. Germline V lookup: CDR1 SGDLS, CDR2 YYNGEE. The CDR3 runs to 13 residues. The CDR3 protein is CASSAQGNQPQHF. CDR3 nucleotides: TGTGCCAGCAGCGCACAGGGTAATCAGCCCCAGCATTTT.

J is TRBJ2-1 and V is TRBV6-5, with a tentative D call TRBD1 (6 bases). The CDR3 is 15 residues long. The germline V and J ends were trimmed by 3 bases and 2 bases, with 11 bases remaining between them. Germline V gene lookup returns CDR1 MNHEY and CDR2 SVGAGI. CDR3: CASSYGQSPYNEQFF. The CDR3 nucleotides are TGTGCCAGCAGTTATGGACAGTCACCCTACAATGAGCAGTTCTTC.

The V and J genes are TRBV7-8 and TRBJ2-4; 8 nucleotides match TRBD2. This CDR3 contains 16 residues. The germline V gene has CDR1 SGHVS and CDR2 FQNEAQ. Germline trimming cut 5 bases from V and 1 base from J; bases unmatched to any gene: 7. CDR3 coding DNA: TGTGCCAGCAGCCCCACTCGCGGGGGGGCCAAAAACATTCAGTACTTC. Translated, it gives CASSPTRGGAKNIQYF.

In this sample, this clone is medium-sized. V is TRBV19 and J is TRBJ2-5; possibly TRBD2 for D (5 bases). Germline-derived CDR1 and CDR2 are LNHDA and SQIVND (reference sequence). V was trimmed by 5 bases and J by 5 bases, leaving 15 bases between them. The length of the CDR3 is 14 residues. The CDR3 loop reads CASSVGLGWETQYF. CDR3 bases: TGTGCCAGTAGTGTCGGACTGGGGTGGGAGACCCAGTACTTC.

The V call is TRBV4-1, the J call TRBJ2-7; D remains unclear. Between the trimmed V and J ends, which lost 4 bases and 7 bases, there was a span of 8 bases. Germline lookup yields CDR1 MGHRA and CDR2 YSYEKL. The CDR3 has 11 residues. CDR3 nucleotides: TGCGCCAGCAGCCCTGGGCAGGAGCAGTACTTC. Residues: CASSPGQEQYF.

This clone was picked up a small number of times. V usage is TRBV15 and J usage is TRBJ2-7; 7 bases align to TRBD1. J was trimmed by 6 bases and V by 0 bases; bases with no gene match: 8. Germline assignment: CDR1 LNHNV and CDR2 YYDKDF (reference sequence). This CDR3 is built from 15 residues. DNA for the CDR3: TGTGCCACCAGCAGAGATCTATCAGGGGGAAGCGAGCAGTACTTC. It is translated as CATSRDLSGGSEQYF.

This chain joins TRBV29-1 and TRBJ2-7; TRBD1 aligns across 9 bases. Germline values: CDR1 SQVTM, CDR2 ANQGSEA. The V segment lost 5 bases and the J segment 2 bases; nucleotides outside the gene matches: 7. The CDR3 runs 14 residues. The CDR3 DNA reads TGCAGCGTTCGGACAGGGGCTAACCCCTACGAGCAGTACTTC. Residues: CSVRTGANPYEQYF.

About this clone: At one boundary the junction diverges from the germline segment, which might be a read error. This rearrangement joins TRBV2 to TRBJ1-2; tentatively, D is TRBD1 (5 bases). Germline V CDR1 and CDR2: SNHLY, FYNNEI. The CDR3 is 10 residues long. CDR3 nucleotide sequence: TGTGCCAGCAGGGAAAACACAGGATTCTTC. Translated, it gives CASRENTGFF.

This clone is medium-sized. A junction end diverges from the germline sequence, so it may reflect a read error. V usage is TRBV13 and J usage is TRBJ1-1; 9 positions agree with TRBD1. Germline V gene data show CDR1 as PRHDT and CDR2 as FYEKMQ (reference sequence). The CDR3 spans 14 residues. CDR3 region: CASSLGTGRTEAFF. The CDR3 DNA reads TGTGCCAGCAGCCTAGGGACAGGGCGGACTGAAGCTTTCTTT.